One and the same sample provided the 9 T cell receptor beta chains below, sequenced in a study of blood T cell repertoires in COVID-19. Sequenced by immunoSEQ multiplex PCR; TCRdb stores in-frame clones only, minus some. In the table there are over 200,000 clones, around 85% of which are singletons. Sample: peripheral blood. These receptors were obtained from a human donor in a cohort sampled during active COVID-19.

The genes are TRBV18 and TRBJ1-3; D uncertain. Looked up from germline, CDR1 is KGHSH and CDR2 is LQKENI. CDR3 length: 15 amino acids. The V end was cut by 0 bases, the J end by 0 bases, with 6 bases between. CDR3 in DNA: TGTGCCAGCTCACCACCGGCTGGCTCTGGAAACACCATATATTTT. This codes for CASSPPAGSGNTIYF. Full variable domain (remainder filled in from reference TRBV18 and TRBJ1-3): NAGVMQNPRHLVRRRGQEARLRCSPMKGHSHVYWYRQLPEEGLKFMVYLQKENIIDESGMPKERFSAEFPKEGPSILRIQQVVRGDSAAYFCASSPPAGSGNTIYFGEGSWLTVV.

V is TRBV28 and J is TRBJ2-7, with 10 bases matching TRBD1. With 4 bases clipped from V and 5 bases from J, the junction kept 8 bases outside the gene matches. Germline CDR1 reads MDHEN; CDR2 reads SYDVKM. The CDR3 length is 15 residues. CDR3 DNA sequence: TGTGCCAGCAGTTCCGGACAGGGGGGGACTCACGAGCAGTACTTC. Amino acids: CASSSGQGGTHEQYF.

The chain joins TRBV7-9 to TRBJ1-2; D gene unclear. Trimming took off 2 bases at V and 8 bases at J, with 18 bases between the two ends. Germline loops: CDR1 SEHNR, CDR2 FQNEAQ (reference sequence). The CDR3 length is 15 residues. CDR3 nucleotides: TGTGCCAGCAGCTTAATCCAGCGGGCTCTAGGGGGCTACACCTTC. It encodes CASSLIQRALGGYTF.

This clone came up once. The V and J genes are TRBV11-2 and TRBJ2-7; no clear D gene. CDR1 is SGHAT, CDR2 FQNNGV, per germline. The CDR3 covers 15 residues. The ends were cut back, 0 bases at V and 2 bases at J, with 11 bases in the middle. CDR3 loop: CASSLEVGPTYEQYF. The CDR3 DNA reads as TGTGCCAGCAGCTTAGAAGTGGGCCCGACCTACGAGCAGTACTTC.

CDR3 coding DNA: TGTGCCAGCAGCTGGGCGGGAGGGCCGGGTTACGAGCAGTACTTC. It codes for CASSWAGGPGYEQYF. V and J are TRBV7-9 and TRBJ2-7, with TRBD2 matching 9 bases. The germline V gene has CDR1 SEHNR and CDR2 FQNEAQ (reference sequence). The CDR3 runs 15 residues. V gave up 4 bases and J gave up 4 bases; unmatched junction bases: 8.

Only a few counts were recorded for this clone. The chain couples TRBV30 to TRBJ1-1, with D unresolved. There are 14 residues in the CDR3. Germline CDR1 GTSNPN, CDR2 SVGIG (reference sequence). The ends were cut back, 3 bases at V and 4 bases at J, with 15 bases in the middle. The CDR3 nucleotides are TGTGCCTGGAGGAGCGGGCAGCGGTCCACTGAAGCTTTCTTT. Residues: CAWRSGQRSTEAFF. Variable domain in full (rest from reference TRBV30 and TRBJ1-1): SQTIHQWPATLVQPVGSPLSLECTVEGTSNPNLYWYRQAAGRGLQLLFYSVGIGQISSEVPQNLSASRPQDRQFILSSKKLLLSDSGFYLCAWRSGQRSTEAFFGQGTRLTVV.

V gene TRBV28 combines with J gene TRBJ1-2; D not certain. The germline CDR1 and CDR2 sequences are MDHEN and SYDVKM. The ends were cut back, 5 bases at V and 8 bases at J, with 18 bases in the middle. The CDR3 is 14 residues long. CDR3 amino acids: CASSPAGEAPGYTF. The CDR3 DNA reads TGTGCCAGCAGTCCCGCCGGGGAGGCGCCCGGCTACACCTTC.

Only a few counts were recorded for this clone. This chain connects TRBV4-1 to TRBJ2-3; tentatively, D is TRBD2 (5 bases). Germline CDR1 and CDR2: MGHRA and YSYEKL. Deletions cut 4 bases from V and 0 bases from J, with 14 bases between. The CDR3 sequence is 16 residues long. CDR3 bases: TGCGCCAGCAGCCGGGGAGCGGTTCTTAGCACAGATACGCAGTATTTT. Its translation: CASSRGAVLSTDTQYF.

The chain is built from TRBV10-3 and TRBJ2-1, with 10 positions matching TRBD2. V lost 3 bases to trimming and J lost 9 bases; unmatched junction nucleotides: 8. The length of the CDR3 is 15 residues. Germline V lookup: CDR1 ENHRY, CDR2 SYGVKD. This CDR3 reads CAISETSGNAGEQFF. The CDR3 region has the DNA TGTGCCATCAGTGAAACTAGCGGGAATGCAGGTGAGCAGTTCTTC.